Listed below are T cell receptor beta chains from one sample, sequenced in a study of response to subunit inactivated influenza vaccine. TCRdb used MiXCR to reprocess the RT-PCR reads, holding one entry per CDR3 protein. The sample lists about 650,000 distinct CDR3 sequences, 15% to 17% occurring once. The sample in question was PBMCs from blood, obtained roughly 12 days after vaccination. The source is a man aged 50-59 years who received an inactivated influenza vaccine. CDR3s include the opening cysteine and the closing phenylalanine or tryptophan. The order of the fields is D gene, clone size, V gene, J gene, CDR3 DNA, CDR3 protein. D genes are given only for firm matches. Clone size is shown for a subset of rows, as once, few, many or a class of expanded clone.

D gene: NA
clone size: few
V gene: TRBV7-9
J gene: TRBJ1-2
CDR3 DNA: TGTGCCAGCAGCGACGACAGGACCTACTATGGCTACACCTTC
CDR3 protein: CASSDDRTYYGYTF

D gene: TRBD1
clone size: once
V gene: TRBV10-3
J gene: TRBJ2-5
CDR3 DNA: TGTGCCATCAGTGAGACCGGGGACAGTTTCCAAGAGACCCAGTACTTC
CDR3 protein: CAISETGDSFQETQYF

D gene: TRBD1
clone size: many
V gene: TRBV30
J gene: TRBJ1-5
CDR3 DNA: TGTGCCTGGACCTCAAACAGGGGGTATCAGCCCCAGCATTTT
CDR3 protein: CAWTSNRGYQPQHF

D gene: NA
clone size: few
V gene: TRBV5-1
J gene: TRBJ2-5
CDR3 DNA: TGCGCCAGCAGCCCGGAACACGGGACCCAGTACTTC
CDR3 protein: CASSPEHGTQYF

D gene: TRBD1
clone size: many
V gene: TRBV27
J gene: TRBJ1-5
CDR3 DNA: TGTGCCAGCAGCCACGACAGGGCGGGTAATCAGCCCCAGCATTTT
CDR3 protein: CASSHDRAGNQPQHF

D gene: TRBD2
clone size: NA
V gene: TRBV20-1
J gene: TRBJ2-5
CDR3 DNA: TGCAGTGCTAGCGGTGCTAGCGGGGGGGTAAGAGAGACCCAGTACTTC
CDR3 protein: CSASGASGGVRETQYF

D gene: NA
clone size: NA
V gene: TRBV7-2
J gene: TRBJ1-3
CDR3 DNA: TGTGCCAGCAGCTTAGTCTTCTCTGGAAACACCATATATTTT
CDR3 protein: CASSLVFSGNTIYF

D gene: TRBD1
clone size: NA
V gene: TRBV7-8
J gene: TRBJ1-4
CDR3 DNA: TGTGCCAGCAGCTTACCGACAGGGGCTTTTGGAAAACTGTTTTTT
CDR3 protein: CASSLPTGAFGKLFF

D gene: TRBD2
clone size: NA
V gene: TRBV20-1
J gene: TRBJ2-1
CDR3 DNA: TGCAGTGCTAGCGGCGGGAGGTTATCCTACAATGAGCAGTTCTTC
CDR3 protein: CSASGGRLSYNEQFF

D gene: NA
clone size: NA
V gene: TRBV6-1
J gene: TRBJ2-2
CDR3 DNA: TGTGCCTGCAGAACAGGGCGCGCCACCGGGGAGCTGTTTTTT
CDR3 protein: CACRTGRATGELFF